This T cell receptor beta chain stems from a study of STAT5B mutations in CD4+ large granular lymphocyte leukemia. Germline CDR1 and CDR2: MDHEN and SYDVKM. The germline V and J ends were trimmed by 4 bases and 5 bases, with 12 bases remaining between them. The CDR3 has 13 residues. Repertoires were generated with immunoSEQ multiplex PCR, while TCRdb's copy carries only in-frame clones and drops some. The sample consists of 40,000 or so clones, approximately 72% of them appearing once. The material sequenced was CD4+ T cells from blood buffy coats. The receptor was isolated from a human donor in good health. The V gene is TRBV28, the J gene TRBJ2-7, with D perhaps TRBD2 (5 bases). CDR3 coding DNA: TGTGCCAGCAGTTCCGGGGTCCACCACGAGCAGTACTTC. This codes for CASSSGVHHEQYF. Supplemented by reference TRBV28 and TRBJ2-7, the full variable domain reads DVKVTQSSRYLVKRTGEKVFLECVQDMDHENMFWYRQDPGLGLRLIYFSYDVKMKEKGDIPEGYSVSREKKERFSLILESASTNQTSMYLCASSSGVHHEQYFGPGTRLTVT.